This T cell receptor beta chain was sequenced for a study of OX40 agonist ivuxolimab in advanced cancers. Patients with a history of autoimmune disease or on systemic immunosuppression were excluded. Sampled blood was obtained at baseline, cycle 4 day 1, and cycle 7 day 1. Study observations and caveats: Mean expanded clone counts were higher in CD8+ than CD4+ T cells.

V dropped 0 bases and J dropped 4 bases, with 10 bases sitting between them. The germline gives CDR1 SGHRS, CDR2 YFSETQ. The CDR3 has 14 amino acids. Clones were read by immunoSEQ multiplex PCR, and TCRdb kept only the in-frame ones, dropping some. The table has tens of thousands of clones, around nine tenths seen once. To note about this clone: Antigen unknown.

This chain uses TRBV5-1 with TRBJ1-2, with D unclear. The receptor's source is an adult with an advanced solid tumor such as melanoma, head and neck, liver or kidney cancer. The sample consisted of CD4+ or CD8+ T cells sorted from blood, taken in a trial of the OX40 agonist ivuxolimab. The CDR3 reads CASSLEGWGYGYTF. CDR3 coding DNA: TGCGCCAGCAGCTTGGAAGGGTGGGGCTATGGCTACACCTTC.